The 12 T cell receptor beta chains listed next were all sequenced from one sample in a study of long-term antiretroviral therapy in people with HIV. This was the immunoSEQ v3.0 assay at survey level. Profiling relied on immunoSEQ multiplex PCR, and the TCRdb table lists in-frame clones only, not all of them. The sample shows 36,000 or so clones, about four fifths of them seen only once. This specimen consisted of unsorted PBMCs, obtained 0.6 years after starting antiretroviral therapy. These TCRs come from a young man with HIV.

DNA for the CDR3: TGTGCCAGCAGCGCCGTAGGCAATGAGCAGTTCTTC. Translated: CASSAVGNEQFF. The V call is TRBV9, the J call TRBJ2-1; D gene unclear. Germline lookup yields CDR1 SGDLS and CDR2 YYNGEE. With 3 bases removed from V and 6 bases from J, the gap between germline ends came to 7 bases. The CDR3 totals 12 residues.

The CDR3 protein is CASSPNTGQLSYEQYF. The DNA of the CDR3 is TGTGCCAGCAGCCCCAACACCGGACAGCTTTCCTACGAGCAGTACTTC. This chain links TRBV7-6 with TRBJ2-7, with D maybe TRBD1 (6 bases). CDR1 and CDR2 from the germline V gene are SGHVS and FNYEAQ. V lost 5 bases to trimming and J lost 1 base, with 18 bases between them. This CDR3 is built from 16 residues.

V usage is TRBV28 and J usage is TRBJ1-1, with 7 positions matching TRBD1. This CDR3 is 16 amino acids long. From germline, CDR1 is MDHEN and CDR2 SYDVKM. V lost 6 bases to trimming and J lost 0 bases; unmatched junction nucleotides: 10. CDR3 sequence reads: CASRTPGQQMNTEAFF. CDR3 nucleotide sequence: TGTGCCAGCAGAACACCGGGACAGCAAATGAACACTGAAGCTTTCTTT.

The CDR3 coding sequence is TGCGCCAGCAGCTTATTTGCTACCGGACAGGCCTATACTGAAGCTTTCTTT. It yields the protein CASSLFATGQAYTEAFF. The chain links TRBV5-1 to TRBJ1-1; 7 bases align to TRBD1. The ends lost 2 bases at V and 5 bases at J; junction bases unmatched: 15. Germline V gives CDR1 SGHRS, CDR2 YFSETQ. The CDR3 is made up of 17 amino acids. The full variable domain, completed using reference TRBV5-1 and TRBJ1-1, is KAGVTQTPRYLIKTRGQQVTLSCSPISGHRSVSWYQQTPGQGLQFLFEYFSETQRNKGNFPGRFSGRQFSNSRSEMNVSTLELGDSALYLCASSLFATGQAYTEAFFGQGTRLTVV.

V and J are TRBV13 and TRBJ2-7, with 7 positions matching TRBD2. V dropped 4 bases and J dropped 7; count of bases not matched to a gene: 22. Germline CDR1 and CDR2: PRHDT and FYEKMQ (reference sequence). The CDR3 spans 18 residues. The CDR3 spells CASSSQAAPWRELGEQYF. In DNA, the CDR3 is TGTGCCAGCAGCTCCCAGGCAGCGCCTTGGCGGGAGCTGGGGGAGCAGTACTTC. The whole variable domain, remainder taken from reference TRBV13 and TRBJ2-7, is AAGVIQSPRHLIKEKRETATLKCYPIPRHDTVYWYQQGPGQDPQFLISFYEKMQSDKGSIPDRFSAQQFSDYHSELNMSSLELGDSALYFCASSSQAAPWRELGEQYFGPGTRLTVT.

This chain links TRBV2 with TRBJ2-7; no reliable D call. Deletions cut 2 bases from V and 2 bases from J, with 16 bases between. This CDR3 region has 16 residues. The germline gives CDR1 SNHLY, CDR2 FYNNEI. The CDR3 nucleotides read TGTGCCAGCAGTGAACGGGCCAGCTTGATGGCCTACGAGCAGTACTTC. It codes for CASSERASLMAYEQYF. Supplemented by reference TRBV2 and TRBJ2-7, the full variable domain reads EPEVTQTPSHQVTQMGQEVILRCVPISNHLYFYWYRQILGQKVEFLVSFYNNEISEKSEIFDDQFSVERPDGSNFTLKIRSTKLEDSAMYFCASSERASLMAYEQYFGPGTRLTVT.

CDR3 loop: CASSLFRGLAGVTGELFF. In DNA form, the CDR3 reads TGTGCCAGCAGCTTATTTCGGGGCTTAGCGGGGGTCACCGGGGAGCTGTTTTTT. V and J are TRBV7-2 and TRBJ2-2; 9 bases map to TRBD2. The CDR3 extends over 18 amino acids. Germline V gene sequence: CDR1 SGHTA, CDR2 FQGNSA. V shed 2 bases and J 4 bases; nucleotides not matched to a gene: 11.

This chain uses TRBV7-2 with TRBJ2-7, with D perhaps matching TRBD1 (6 bases). V was trimmed by 6 bases and J by 2 bases, leaving 11 bases between them. The CDR3 covers 13 residues. Germline values: CDR1 SGHTA, CDR2 FQGNSA. The CDR3 bases are TGTGCCAGCAGTTCCTACAGGGCCTACGAGCAGTACTTC. Protein product: CASSSYRAYEQYF. Together with reference TRBV7-2 and TRBJ2-7, the CDR3 gives the full variable domain: GAGVSQSPSNKVTEKGKDVELRCDPISGHTALYWYRQSLGQGLEFLIYFQGNSAPDKSGLPSDRFSAERTGGSVSTLTIQRTQQEDSAVYLCASSSYRAYEQYFGPGTRLTVT.

The rearrangement joins TRBV6-5 to TRBJ1-2; perhaps TRBD1 as D (6 bases). CDR3 size: 16 residues. V was clipped by 0 bases and J by 4 bases, with 15 bases between them. Germline lookup yields CDR1 MNHEY and CDR2 SVGAGI. CDR3 in DNA: TGTGCCAGCAGTTACTCTTATCCAGGGGATCGCTATGGCTACACCTTC. Translating gives CASSYSYPGDRYGYTF.

This clone is labeled as medium-sized. This chain joins TRBV6-6 and TRBJ2-7; 7 positions match TRBD1. V was pared by 10 bases and J by 1 base, with 4 bases of the junction left unmatched. Germline V gene data show CDR1 as MNHNY and CDR2 as SVGAGI (reference sequence). The CDR3 extends over 12 amino acids. CDR3 residues: CATRDSSYEQYF. DNA for the CDR3: TGTGCCACTCGGGACAGTTCCTACGAGCAGTACTTC.

The genes are TRBV7-9 and TRBJ2-1; no firm D call. Looked up from germline, CDR1 is SEHNR and CDR2 is FQNEAQ (reference sequence). The V end was cut by 2 bases, the J end by 9 bases, with 5 bases between. There are 11 residues in the CDR3. CDR3 sequence: CASSLLTEQFF. In DNA, the CDR3 is TGTGCCAGCAGCTTACTCACTGAGCAGTTCTTC.

The chain carries TRBV6-5 and TRBJ2-7; TRBD1 agrees at 9 bases. The CDR3 is made up of 15 amino acids. Germline V gene sequence: CDR1 MNHEY, CDR2 SVGAGI. The J segment lost 3 bases and the V segment lost 6 bases, leaving 9 bases of the junction unmatched. The CDR3 reads CASSSGQGAIYEQYF. The CDR3 DNA reads TGTGCCAGCAGCTCGGGACAGGGAGCGATCTACGAGCAGTACTTC.